This T cell receptor (beta chain) is from a study of blood T cell repertoires in COVID-19. Study-wide context: Some COVID-19 samples were acute and others convalescent; all came from the United States, Italy and Spain.

The CDR3 sequence is 14 residues long. The germline V and J ends were trimmed by 0 bases and 4 bases, with 7 bases remaining between them. Germline V gene data show CDR1 as MNHEY and CDR2 as SVGAGI. Generated by immunoSEQ multiplex PCR, the TCRdb table keeps only in-frame clones and is missing some. The table records 75,000 to 100,000 clones, 70% to 90% of them present only once. The material sequenced was peripheral blood. The clonotype was recovered from a woman at least 80 years old with acute or convalescent COVID-19. This rearrangement joins TRBV6-5 to TRBJ1-5, with D unresolved. The CDR3 protein is CASSYSGSNQPQHF. In nucleotides, the CDR3 is TGTGCCAGCAGTTACTCGGGGAGTAATCAGCCCCAGCATTTT.